These 8 T cell receptor beta chains share one sample of origin, sequenced in a study of CD8 T cells in Susac syndrome. Reverse transcription of roughly 0.45 to 1 ug RNA was carried out with random hexamers. Each CDR3 protein gets one entry after TCRdb re-called the immunoSEQ multiplex PCR reads with MiXCR. This table holds about 60,000 distinct CDR3 sequences, approximately 96% found once. Source material: CD8+ T cells from PBMCs. Receptors originate from a human donor with multiple sclerosis.

The J gene is TRBJ1-5, the V gene TRBV12-3 or TRBV12-4; D not resolved. Trimming stripped 4 bases from V and 6 bases from J, with 7 bases between. This CDR3 contains 12 residues. The CDR3 loop reads CASSYSGQPQHF. Here the CDR3 DNA reads TGTGCCAGCAGTTATTCAGGTCAGCCCCAGCATTTT.

The J gene is TRBJ2-7, the V gene TRBV9; possibly TRBD2 for D (6 bases). The germline CDR1 and CDR2 sequences are SGDLS and YYNGEE. Trimming cost V 4 bases and J 0 bases, with 14 bases left between them. There are 15 residues in the CDR3. In DNA, the CDR3 is TGTGCCAGCAGCCCCGGCGGAGGGAGCTCCTACGAGCAGTACTTC. Residues: CASSPGGGSSYEQYF.

The chain uses TRBV20-1 and TRBJ2-1, with 7 bases fitting TRBD2. The CDR3 extends over 13 amino acids. Germline V lookup: CDR1 DFQATT, CDR2 SNEGSKA (reference sequence). V lost 4 bases to trimming and J lost 4 bases; unmatched junction nucleotides: 4. The CDR3 protein is CSAIEREYNEQFF. The CDR3, as DNA: TGCAGTGCTATAGAGCGGGAATACAATGAGCAGTTCTTC.

This clonotype was detected only once. This rearrangement joins TRBV5-1 to TRBJ1-2; 7 bases match TRBD1. V shed 4 bases and J 5 bases; nucleotides not matched to a gene: 5. CDR1 is SGHRS, CDR2 YFSETQ, per germline. There are 13 residues in the CDR3. CDR3 DNA sequence: TGCGCCAGCAGCGCTTCGGGACAGTATGGCTACACCTTC. Protein product: CASSASGQYGYTF.

The chain couples TRBV15 to TRBJ1-1; no definite D call. CDR3 length equals 13 residues. Deletions cut 1 base from V and 2 bases from J, with 5 bases between. CDR1 LNHNV and CDR2 YYDKDF come from the germline V gene (reference sequence). The CDR3 DNA follows: TGTGCCACCAGCAGAGTCCCCAACACTGAAGCTTTCTTT. This codes for CATSRVPNTEAFF.

V is TRBV5-4 and J is TRBJ2-3, with TRBD1 matching over 11 bases. J gave up 9 bases and V 3 bases, and 9 bases lay outside the gene matches. This CDR3 has 15 residues. Germline lookup yields CDR1 SGHNT and CDR2 YYREEE (reference sequence). Here the CDR3 reads CASSSWTGGLVTQYF. Written as DNA, the CDR3 is TGTGCCAGCAGCTCTTGGACAGGGGGCCTCGTCACGCAGTATTTT.

The J gene is TRBJ1-2, the V gene TRBV7-9; TRBD1 might be the D (6 bases). CDR1 SEHNR and CDR2 FQNEAQ come from the germline V gene (reference sequence). This CDR3 is 15 amino acids long. The ends were cut back, 4 bases at V and 4 bases at J, with 16 bases in the middle. The CDR3 region has the DNA TGTGCCAGCAGCTATCCGGGACAAGGATTCTATGGCTACACCTTC. Protein product: CASSYPGQGFYGYTF.

This chain connects TRBV7-9 to TRBJ2-3, with TRBD1 matching over 11 bases. The CDR3 is 18 residues long. With V trimmed by 5 bases and J by 2 bases, 12 bases remained unmatched. Looked up from germline, CDR1 is SEHNR and CDR2 is FQNEAQ (reference sequence). CDR3 region: CASSIVGQGDTPTDTQYF. The CDR3 nucleotides read TGTGCCAGCAGCATAGTGGGACAGGGGGATACACCCACAGATACGCAGTATTTT.